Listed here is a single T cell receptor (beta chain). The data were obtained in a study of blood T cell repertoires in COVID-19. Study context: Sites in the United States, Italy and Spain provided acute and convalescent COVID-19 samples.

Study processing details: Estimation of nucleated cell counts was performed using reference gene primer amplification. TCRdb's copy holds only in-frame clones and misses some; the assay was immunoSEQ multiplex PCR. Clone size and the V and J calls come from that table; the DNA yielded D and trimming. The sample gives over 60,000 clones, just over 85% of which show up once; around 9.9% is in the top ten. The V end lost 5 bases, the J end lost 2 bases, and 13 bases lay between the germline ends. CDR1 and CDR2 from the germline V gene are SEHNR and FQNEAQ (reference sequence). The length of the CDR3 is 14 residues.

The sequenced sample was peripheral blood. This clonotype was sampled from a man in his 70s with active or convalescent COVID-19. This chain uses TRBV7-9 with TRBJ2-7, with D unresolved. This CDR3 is CASSPPFSAYEQYF. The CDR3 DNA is TGTGCCAGCAGCCCCCCCTTTTCAGCCTACGAGCAGTACTTC.